A single sample is the source of the 19 T cell receptor beta chains below, sequenced in a study of T cells expressing NK-cell markers. TCRdb re-called the 5' RACE reads; one entry per CDR3 protein, DNA not given. Across around 470,000 distinct CDR3 sequences, the top ten clones capture around 1.4% of the sample. Sequences were obtained from blood T cells: a sorted CD56 or NKG2C T cell subset, CD4+ or CD8+ T cells, or bulk PBMC T cells (not recorded which). The receptors here all came from a woman aged 50 to 60 in good health.

The rearrangement uses TRBV30 and TRBJ2-3; the TRBD1 assignment by TCRdb is unverifiable without DNA. The germline CDR1 and CDR2 sequences are GTSNPN and SVGIG (reference sequence). The CDR3 covers 14 residues. CDR3 in amino acids: CAWSRGGATDTQYF.

The chain combines TRBV6-2 or TRBV6-3 with TRBJ1-6; the D call of TRBD1 rests on TCRdb alone, since no DNA is present to check it. The CDR3 runs 18 residues. Per germline, CDR1 MNHEY and CDR2 SVGEGT. CDR3 sequence: CASSYLGTLSSYNSPLHF.

This chain uses TRBV7-2 with TRBJ2-1; as DNA is missing, the TRBD1 call by TCRdb cannot be tested. Looked up from germline, CDR1 is SGHTA and CDR2 is FQGNSA. The CDR3 spans 13 residues. CDR3 residues: CASSFGHTDEQFF.

V and J are TRBV6-5 and TRBJ2-5; there is no DNA to check the TCRdb D call of TRBD2. Germline V lookup: CDR1 MNHEY, CDR2 SVGAGI. The CDR3 covers 18 residues. CDR3 loop: CASKGGTTAGGMRETQYF.

The chain links TRBV11-3 to TRBJ2-3. The CDR3 covers 11 residues. CDR1 is SGHNT, CDR2 YENEEA, per germline. CDR3 region: CASSSSYTQYF.

The chain's CDR3 is CASSSYGPDRGMTDTQYF. The J gene is TRBJ2-3, the V gene TRBV12-3 or TRBV12-4; TCRdb indicates TRBD1, and absent DNA this call remains unverified. The CDR3 totals 18 residues.

The rearrangement links TRBV5-1 to TRBJ1-3; the D call from TCRdb, TRBD1, cannot be confirmed without DNA. The CDR3 is 14 residues long. CDR1 and CDR2 from the germline V gene are SGHRS and YFSETQ. CDR3 region: CASRQGASGNTIYF.

This chain links TRBV5-1 with TRBJ2-7; as DNA is missing, the TRBD1 call by TCRdb cannot be tested. The CDR3 has 14 amino acids. The germline gives CDR1 SGHRS, CDR2 YFSETQ. CDR3 residues: CASSLRGPSYEQYF.

The chain links TRBV5-1 to TRBJ2-1. The CDR3 is 15 amino acids. The germline CDR1 and CDR2 sequences are SGHRS and YFSETQ. This CDR3 is CASSSTSPDYNEQFF.

The rearrangement uses TRBV12-3 or TRBV12-4 and TRBJ1-6. This CDR3 is 13 amino acids long. The CDR3: CASSLGSNSPLHF.

The V and J genes are TRBV12-3 or TRBV12-4 and TRBJ2-1; TCRdb's D call of TRBD1 is untestable without DNA. The CDR3 covers 15 residues. CDR3 loop: CASSAPRGLAALQFF.

The chain uses TRBV20-1 and TRBJ1-2. Looked up from germline, CDR1 is DFQATT and CDR2 is SNEGSKA (reference sequence). The CDR3 covers 15 residues. The CDR3 loop is CSAREEDSGLYGYTF.

The chain joins TRBV9 to TRBJ1-1; the TCRdb D gene call, TRBD1, has no DNA to confirm it. Germline CDR1 is SGDLS and CDR2 is YYNGEE. This CDR3 is 14 amino acids long. This CDR3 reads CASSVDGTARVAFF.

This chain uses TRBV29-1 with TRBJ2-3; TCRdb names TRBD2, which stays unverified in the absence of DNA. This CDR3 spans 14 amino acids. Germline V gene lookup returns CDR1 SQVTM and CDR2 ANQGSEA. CDR3 protein: CSGLGLAGGDTQYF.

The chain is built from TRBV29-1 and TRBJ2-7; TCRdb calls TRBD1, which cannot be checked without DNA. The germline V gene has CDR1 SQVTM and CDR2 ANQGSEA. The CDR3 consists of 13 residues. CDR3 sequence: CSVVIGRGYEQYF.

This chain links TRBV7-2 with TRBJ2-7; the D gene TCRdb calls, TRBD2, cannot be checked with no DNA. Per the germline V gene, CDR1 is SGHTA and CDR2 is FQGNSA. This CDR3 comprises 16 residues. CDR3 region: CASSSGSRWSSYEQYF.

The chain recombines TRBV7-3 with TRBJ2-7; without DNA, the TCRdb call of TRBD1 cannot be checked. The CDR3 is 13 residues long. Germline CDR1 reads SGHTA; CDR2 reads FQGTGA. The CDR3 here is CASSLADRYEQYF.

V and J are TRBV7-9 and TRBJ1-3. The CDR3 runs to 16 residues. Germline assignment: CDR1 SEHNR and CDR2 FQNEAQ (reference sequence). Here the CDR3 reads CASSSAVLSSGNTIYF.

This CDR3 is CSASLVGVFGSNSPLHF. The chain employs TRBV20-1 and TRBJ1-6. In germline, CDR1 is DFQATT, CDR2 SNEGSKA (reference sequence). This CDR3 is built from 17 residues.